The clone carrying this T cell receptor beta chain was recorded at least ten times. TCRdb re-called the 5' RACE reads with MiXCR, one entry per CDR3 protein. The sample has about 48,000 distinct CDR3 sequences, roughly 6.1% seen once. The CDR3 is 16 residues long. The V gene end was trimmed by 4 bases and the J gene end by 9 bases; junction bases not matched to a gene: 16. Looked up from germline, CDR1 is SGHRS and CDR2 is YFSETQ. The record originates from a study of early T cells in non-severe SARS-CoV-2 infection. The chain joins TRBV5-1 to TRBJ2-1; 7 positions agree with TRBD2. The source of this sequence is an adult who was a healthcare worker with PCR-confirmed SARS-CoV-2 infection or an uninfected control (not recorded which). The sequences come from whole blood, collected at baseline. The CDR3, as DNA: TGCGCCAGCAGCCGAAGCGGGAACTTACAAGTGGGTGAGCAGTTCTTC. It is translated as CASSRSGNLQVGEQFF. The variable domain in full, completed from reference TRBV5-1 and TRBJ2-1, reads KAGVTQTPRYLIKTRGQQVTLSCSPISGHRSVSWYQQTPGQGLQFLFEYFSETQRNKGNFPGRFSGRQFSNSRSEMNVSTLELGDSALYLCASSRSGNLQVGEQFFGPGTRLTVL.